This T cell receptor beta chain was obtained from a study of T cell responses to AZD1222 COVID-19 vaccine. CDR1 is LNHDA and CDR2 is SQIVND in the germline V gene (reference sequence). The ends lost 6 bases at V and 0 bases at J; junction bases unmatched: 4. CDR3 length: 14 amino acids. Some clones are missing from TCRdb's copy, which holds only in-frame ones; the method was immunoSEQ multiplex PCR. Of 180,000 or so clones listed, 88% are singletons. The rearrangement links TRBV19 to TRBJ1-2; 7 nucleotides line up with TRBD1. The clonotype originates from an adult who received the AZD1222 COVID-19 vaccine. The material was peripheral blood, obtained 28 days after the second AZD1222 dose. CDR3 DNA sequence: TGTGCCAGTAGGGACAGGACTACTAACTATGGCTACACCTTC. It yields the protein CASRDRTTNYGYTF.